Following are 24 T cell receptor beta chains from one sample sequenced in a study of molecular identifiers for immune sequencing clone quantification. TCRdb called the PCR reads again in MiXCR, with one record for every CDR3 protein. In the table there are over 600,000 distinct CDR3 sequences, 15% to 20% of which are singletons. Sequencing was done on a sample of naive CD8+ T cells from blood, with Jurkat cell RNA spiked in. Described subset: FACS-sorted CD8+CD4-CCR7+CD45RA+ naive T cells. The origin of the receptors is a human donor in good health. Some libraries in this study had Jurkat cell RNA spiked in.

As to this clonotype: It may be a read error: a sequence one base away is much more abundant. V usage is TRBV7-8 and J usage is TRBJ1-2, with D hard to call. Per the germline V gene, CDR1 is SGHVS and CDR2 is FQNEAQ. Between the trimmed V and J ends, which lost 5 bases and 1 base, there was a span of 8 bases. The CDR3 is made up of 13 amino acids. The CDR3 reads CASSLDFNYGYTF. In nucleotides, the CDR3 is TGTGCCAGCAGCCTGGATTTTAACTATGGCTACACCTTC.

This chain joins TRBV6-2 or TRBV6-3 and TRBJ2-3; D is perhaps TRBD2 (5 bases). Germline CDR1 is MNHEY and CDR2 is SVGEGT. The germline V and J ends were trimmed by 6 bases and 0 bases, with 13 bases remaining between them. CDR3 length: 15 residues. CDR3 DNA: TGTGCCAGCAGATCCGGGGTCTTTAGCACAGATACGCAGTATTTT. Translated, it gives CASRSGVFSTDTQYF.

Comment on this clonotype: This sequence may be a read error, since a much larger clone differs from it by one base. The V gene is TRBV11-1, the J gene TRBJ2-7; tentatively, D is TRBD2 (6 bases). CDR1 and CDR2 (germline): SGHAT, FQDESV (reference sequence). This CDR3 has 15 residues. CDR3 in DNA: TGTGCCTGCAGCCCCGGAGGGGAGGCATACTACGAGCAGTACTTC. This sequence encodes CACSPGGEAYYEQYF.

The gene calls are TRBV7-6 and TRBJ2-1; 10 nucleotides line up with TRBD2. Germline V gene data show CDR1 as SGHVS and CDR2 as FNYEAQ. There are 16 residues in the CDR3. V lost 5 bases and J lost 7; bases outside the gene matches: 11. CDR3 in amino acids: CASSQRSGRVGNEQFF. In DNA form, the CDR3 reads TGTGCCAGCAGCCAACGAAGCGGGAGGGTCGGGAATGAGCAGTTCTTC.

This clonotype came up many times. The genes are TRBV7-8 and TRBJ1-1; D unresolved. Deletions cut 2 bases from V and 4 bases from J, with 11 bases between. CDR1 is SGHVS, CDR2 FQNEAQ, per germline. The CDR3 extends over 14 amino acids. The CDR3 nucleotides are TGTGCCAGCAGCTTAAGACAAGAACCCACTGAAGCTTTCTTT. Translation gives CASSLRQEPTEAFF.

This clonotype is a singleton in its sample. Since a much larger clone is just one base distant, this may be a read error. In nucleotides, the CDR3 is TGTGCCAGCAGCTCCCCGGGACTCAATATCGATGGCTGCACCTTC. It translates to CASSSPGLNIDGCTF. The chain links TRBV5-6 to TRBJ1-2, with D perhaps TRBD1 (5 bases). The CDR3 runs to 15 residues. Germline-derived CDR1 and CDR2 are SGHDT and YYEEEE.

This clonotype has only a few counts. The chain couples TRBV19 to TRBJ1-5, with TRBD1 matching over 7 bases. The CDR3 contains 14 residues. The germline CDR1 and CDR2 sequences are LNHDA and SQIVND (reference sequence). Unmatched junction bases numbered 7, after V lost 5 bases and J lost 6 bases. CDR3 residues: CASSFQGVSQPQHF. The CDR3 bases are TGTGCCAGTAGTTTTCAGGGGGTGAGTCAGCCCCAGCATTTT.

This clonotype has at least ten counts. The chain uses TRBV5-6 and TRBJ1-4; the match to TRBD1 covers 8 bases. The CDR3 loop spans 15 amino acids. Per the germline V gene, CDR1 is SGHDT and CDR2 is YYEEEE. Trimming took 4 bases from V and 7 from J; bases not matched to a gene: 9. Here the CDR3 DNA reads TGTGCCAGCAGCCCTACGACAGGGGATTCTGAAAAACTGTTTTTT. As protein: CASSPTTGDSEKLFF.

This clonotype came up many times. The gene calls are TRBV14 and TRBJ2-3, with a tentative D call TRBD2 (5 bases). Trimming cost V 0 bases and J 5 bases, with 12 bases left between them. The CDR3 contains 15 residues. CDR1 is SGHDN and CDR2 is FVKESK in the germline V gene. As DNA, the CDR3 is TGTGCCAGCAGCCAAGAGGCTAGCCACCGAGATACGCAGTATTTT. Translation gives CASSQEASHRDTQYF.

There are many counts of this clonotype. The CDR3, as DNA: TGTGCCAGCAGTTCACACAGGGTTGGTGAGCAGTACTTC. Translation gives CASSSHRVGEQYF. The chain employs TRBV27 and TRBJ2-7, with a tentative D call TRBD1 (6 bases). The CDR3 runs 13 residues. Germline V lookup: CDR1 MNHEY, CDR2 SMNVEV (reference sequence). Trimming took off 4 bases at V and 7 bases at J, with 14 bases between the two ends.

At least ten counts were recorded for this clonotype. CDR3 coding DNA: TGTGCCAGTAGCTCAGCGGGATGGACCGCCTACGAGCAGTACTTC. It yields the protein CASSSAGWTAYEQYF. V is TRBV19 and J is TRBJ2-7, with 7 bases identical to TRBD2. Germline V lookup: CDR1 LNHDA, CDR2 SQIVND (reference sequence). V gave up 6 bases and J gave up 2 bases; unmatched junction bases: 10. CDR3 length: 15 amino acids.

This chain joins TRBV19 and TRBJ2-3; D is possibly TRBD2 (6 bases). Looked up from germline, CDR1 is LNHDA and CDR2 is SQIVND (reference sequence). V lost 6 bases and J 0 bases, leaving 13 bases between the germline ends. This CDR3 spans 15 amino acids. The CDR3: CASRKTSASTDTQYF. In DNA, the CDR3 is TGTGCCAGTAGAAAGACTAGTGCCAGCACAGATACGCAGTATTTT.

On this clonotype itself: A much larger clone sits a single nucleotide away, making a read error possible. CDR3 nucleotides: TGTGCCAGCAGCGCCAACAGGTGGGGTTCACCCCTCCACTTT. Its protein is CASSANRWGSPLHF. The V call is TRBV9, the J call TRBJ1-6; a possible D gene is TRBD1 (5 bases). This CDR3 comprises 14 residues. CDR1 is SGDLS and CDR2 is YYNGEE in the germline V gene. The V end was cut by 3 bases, the J end by 9 bases, with 13 bases between.

This clonotype was seen a handful of times. This chain uses TRBV19 with TRBJ2-1; 7 nucleotides line up with TRBD2. The germline V gene has CDR1 LNHDA and CDR2 SQIVND (reference sequence). The V gene end was trimmed by 2 bases and the J gene end by 0 bases; junction bases not matched to a gene: 1. There are 15 residues in the CDR3. CDR3 nucleotide sequence: TGTGCCAGTAGTATAACGGGAGGCTCCTACAATGAGCAGTTCTTC. Translated: CASSITGGSYNEQFF.

This clonotype was counted many times. CDR3 sequence reads: CASRAGTGFTGELFF. The DNA of the CDR3 is TGTGCCAGCAGGGCCGGGACAGGCTTTACCGGGGAGCTGTTTTTT. The V call is TRBV6-5, the J call TRBJ2-2; 8 nucleotides match TRBD1. After removal of 6 bases from V and 5 bases from J, the junction contained 8 bases not matched to a gene. CDR3 length: 15 amino acids. Germline CDR1 is MNHEY and CDR2 is SVGAGI.

Worth noting for this clonotype: Since a much larger clone is just one base distant, this may be a read error. The V call is TRBV27, the J call TRBJ2-7; tentative D call: TRBD2 (6 bases). There are 14 residues in the CDR3. Germline-derived CDR1 and CDR2 are MNHEY and SMNVEV (reference sequence). The CDR3 nucleotides are TGTGCCAGCAGTTTCGGCGGGACCTCCTACGAGCTGTACTTC. This translates into CASSFGGTSYELYF.

With regard to this clonotype: One base away lies a much larger clone, so this may be a sequencing read error. The genes are TRBV6-1 and TRBJ2-7; D may be TRBD1 (6 bases). In germline, CDR1 is MNHNS, CDR2 SASEGT. The CDR3 consists of 15 residues. This CDR3 reads CASSDPSTGAYVQYF. The DNA of the CDR3 is TGTGCCAGCAGTGATCCATCGACAGGAGCCTACGTGCAGTACTTC.

This clonotype was recorded many times. V is TRBV7-9 and J is TRBJ2-2; TRBD1 matches at 8 bases. V trimming: 4 bases; J trimming: 4 bases; junction bases outside the gene matches: 5. The CDR3 loop spans 15 amino acids. CDR1 SEHNR and CDR2 FQNEAQ come from the germline V gene (reference sequence). In DNA form, the CDR3 reads TGTGCCAGCAGCTCCAGACAGGGGATCACCGGGGAGCTGTTTTTT. Protein sequence: CASSSRQGITGELFF.

Concerning this clonotype: A much larger clonotype is one base distant, so this may be a read error. This sequence joins TRBV5-1 and TRBJ2-7, with 11 bases fitting TRBD1. This CDR3 comprises 15 residues. Germline assignment: CDR1 SGHRS and CDR2 YFSETQ. Trimming cost V 4 bases and J 6 bases; bases outside gene matches: 9. The CDR3 nucleotides are TGCGCCAGCAGCCTGGACAGGGGGCCCACCTGCGAGCAGTACTTC. This codes for CASSLDRGPTCEQYF.

This clonotype has at least ten counts. The rearrangement links TRBV27 to TRBJ2-3; D not resolved. The V end was cut by 4 bases, the J end by 1 base, with 15 bases between. This CDR3 comprises 16 residues. Germline CDR1 is MNHEY and CDR2 is SMNVEV (reference sequence). The CDR3 loop reads CASSSLGSVGTDTQYF. CDR3 nucleotide sequence: TGTGCCAGCAGTTCCCTCGGTTCCGTGGGCACAGATACGCAGTATTTT.

This clonotype was seen more than once but under ten times. V is TRBV9 and J is TRBJ2-1; D is possibly TRBD2 (6 bases). This CDR3 is 15 amino acids long. Germline V gene data show CDR1 as SGDLS and CDR2 as YYNGEE. V was shortened by 3 bases and J by 3 bases, with 13 bases between the two germline ends. The CDR3 nucleotides read TGTGCCAGCAGCGAGGCCGGGACTCTCTACAATGAGCAGTTCTTC. This gives the protein CASSEAGTLYNEQFF.

This clonotype was picked up many times. The chain has TRBV5-4 and TRBJ2-7; tentatively, D is TRBD1 or TRBD2 (5 bases each). CDR3 length equals 16 residues. V lost 4 bases, J lost 1 base, and 18 bases lay in between. Germline values: CDR1 SGHNT, CDR2 YYREEE (reference sequence). In nucleotides, the CDR3 is TGTGCCAGCAGCCATGTTCCGGGACCGATGTCCTACGAGCAGTACTTC. It yields the protein CASSHVPGPMSYEQYF.

This clonotype was counted between two and nine times. The CDR3 region has the DNA TGTGCCAGCAGCTTCAGCGGGAGCGGCACAGATACGCAGTATTTT. Its protein product is CASSFSGSGTDTQYF. The chain carries TRBV7-3 and TRBJ2-3, with 8 bases fitting TRBD2. V lost 3 bases and J lost 1; bases outside the gene matches: 3. The CDR3 covers 15 residues. CDR1 is SGHTA, CDR2 FQGTGA, per germline. Full variable domain (remainder filled in from reference TRBV7-3 and TRBJ2-3): GAGVSQTPSNKVTEKGKYVELRCDPISGHTALYWYRQSLGQGPEFLIYFQGTGAADDSGLPNDRFFAVRPEGSVSTLKIQRTERGDSAVYLCASSFSGSGTDTQYFGPGTRLTVL.

This clonotype was detected ten times or more. The rearrangement joins TRBV7-2 to TRBJ2-4; no clear D gene. Germline V gene data show CDR1 as SGHTA and CDR2 as FQGNSA. The CDR3 consists of 15 residues. The V gene lost 3 bases and the J gene lost 2 bases, with 11 bases spanning the gap. The CDR3 DNA is TGTGCCAGCAGCTTCGCTGAGACACCCAAAAACATTCAGTACTTC. Amino acids: CASSFAETPKNIQYF.